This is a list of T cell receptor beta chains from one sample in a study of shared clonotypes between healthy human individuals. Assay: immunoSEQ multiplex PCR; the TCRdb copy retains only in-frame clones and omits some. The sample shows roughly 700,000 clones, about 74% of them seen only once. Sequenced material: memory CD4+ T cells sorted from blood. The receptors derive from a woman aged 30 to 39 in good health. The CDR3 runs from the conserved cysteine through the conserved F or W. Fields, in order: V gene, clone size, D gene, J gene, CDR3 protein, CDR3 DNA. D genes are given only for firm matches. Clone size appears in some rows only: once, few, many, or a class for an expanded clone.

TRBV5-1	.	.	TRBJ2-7	CASSSVRFEQYF	TGCGCCAGCAGCTCAGTGCGTTTCGAGCAGTACTTC
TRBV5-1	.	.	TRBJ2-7	CASNLPGTYEQYF	TGCGCCAGCAACCTACCGGGCACCTACGAGCAGTACTTC
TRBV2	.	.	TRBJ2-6	CASRLNQGSGANVLTF	TGTGCCAGCAGACTAAACCAGGGATCTGGGGCCAACGTCCTGACTTTC
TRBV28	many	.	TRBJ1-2	CASSFLTRESYTF	TGTGCCAGCAGTTTCCTCACCAGGGAAAGCTACACCTTC
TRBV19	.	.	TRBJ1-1	CASTFQVNTEAFF	TGTGCCAGTACCTTCCAAGTTAACACTGAAGCTTTCTTT
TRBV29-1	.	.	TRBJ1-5	CSVAPPELRSYSNQPQHF	TGCAGCGTTGCCCCGCCTGAATTGCGATCTTATAGCAATCAGCCCCAGCATTTT
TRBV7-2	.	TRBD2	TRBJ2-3	CASSRGGSGGDTQYF	TGTGCCAGCTCTCGCGGCGGGAGCGGCGGAGATACGCAGTATTTT
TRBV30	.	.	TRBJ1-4	CAWSLLSPPSNEKLFF	TGTGCCTGGAGTCTATTATCCCCTCCATCTAATGAAAAACTGTTTTTT
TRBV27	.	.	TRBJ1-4	CASSLKTAANEKLFF	TGTGCCAGCAGTCTTAAGACAGCCGCGAATGAAAAACTGTTTTTT
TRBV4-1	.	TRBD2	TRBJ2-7	CASSQSSSGRDSYEQYF	TGCGCCAGCAGCCAATCAAGTAGCGGGAGGGATTCCTACGAGCAGTACTTC
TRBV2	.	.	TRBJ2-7	CASSELPGDLSYEQYF	TGTGCCAGCAGTGAACTCCCGGGGGACCTCTCCTACGAGCAGTACTTC
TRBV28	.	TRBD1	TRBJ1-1	CASSLRGGQTEAFF	TGTGCCAGCAGTTTAAGGGGGGGACAGACTGAAGCTTTCTTT
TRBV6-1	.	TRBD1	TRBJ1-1	CATDRGDTEAFF	TGTGCCACCGACAGGGGGGACACTGAAGCTTTCTTT
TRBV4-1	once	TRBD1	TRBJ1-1	CASSQDGTGLVWAFF	TGCGCCAGCAGCCAAGATGGGACAGGGCTAGTTTGGGCTTTCTTT
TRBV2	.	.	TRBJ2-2	CASSVVGVSTGELFF	TGTGCCAGCAGTGTTGTGGGAGTATCAACCGGGGAGCTGTTTTTT
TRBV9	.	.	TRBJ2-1	CASSGWQGRNEQFF	TGTGCCAGCAGCGGCTGGCAGGGCCGAAATGAGCAGTTCTTC
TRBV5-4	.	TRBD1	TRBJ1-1	CASSFETGYTEAFF	TGTGCCAGCAGCTTTGAGACAGGGTACACTGAAGCTTTCTTT
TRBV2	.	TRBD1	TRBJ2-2	CASKSRTGAGELFF	TGTGCCAGCAAATCGCGGACAGGGGCCGGGGAGCTGTTTTTT
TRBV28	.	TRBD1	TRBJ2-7	CASSFQAGQGVYEQYF	TGTGCCAGCAGTTTTCAGGCGGGACAGGGGGTTTACGAGCAGTACTTC
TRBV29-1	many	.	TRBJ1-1	CSVEGNTEAFF	TGCAGCGTTGAGGGGAACACTGAAGCTTTCTTT
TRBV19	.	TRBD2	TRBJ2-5	CASSRLAEQETQYF	TGTGCCAGTAGCAGACTAGCGGAACAAGAGACCCAGTACTTC
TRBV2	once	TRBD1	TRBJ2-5	CASSARDRGVETQYF	TGTGCCAGCAGTGCACGGGACAGGGGAGTTGAGACCCAGTACTTC
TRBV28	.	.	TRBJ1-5	CASSSPRDRQPQHF	TGTGCCAGCAGTTCTCCCAGGGACCGTCAGCCCCAGCATTTT
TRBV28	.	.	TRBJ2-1	CASRSGTAGRNEQFF	TGTGCCAGCAGGTCGGGGACTGCGGGGCGGAATGAGCAGTTCTTC
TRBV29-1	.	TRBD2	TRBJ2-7	CSATSGYEQYF	TGCAGCGCGACTAGCGGCTACGAGCAGTACTTC
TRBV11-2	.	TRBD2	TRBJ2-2	CASSLGLQTGELFF	TGTGCCAGCAGCTTGGGACTACAAACTGGGGAGCTGTTTTTT
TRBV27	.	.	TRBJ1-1	CASSLQGQNTEAFF	TGTGCCAGCAGTTTACAGGGCCAGAACACTGAAGCTTTCTTT
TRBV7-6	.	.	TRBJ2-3	CASSAGTDTQYF	TGTGCCAGCAGCGCCGGCACAGATACGCAGTATTTT
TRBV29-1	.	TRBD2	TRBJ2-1	CSVTRTSGSRNEQFF	TGCAGCGTTACTCGGACTAGCGGGAGTCGGAATGAGCAGTTCTTC
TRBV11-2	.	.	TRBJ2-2	CASSFTWGHTGELFF	TGTGCCAGCAGCTTTACCTGGGGGCACACCGGGGAGCTGTTTTTT
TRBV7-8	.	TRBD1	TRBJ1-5	CASSLGGQEFIQPQHF	TGTGCCAGCAGCCTCGGGGGACAGGAGTTCATTCAGCCCCAGCATTTT
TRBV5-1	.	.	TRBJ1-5	CASREGINQPQHF	TGCGCCAGCCGGGAAGGGATCAATCAGCCCCAGCATTTT
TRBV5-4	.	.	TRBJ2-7	CASSFWPSHEQYF	TGTGCCAGCAGCTTTTGGCCAAGCCACGAGCAGTACTTC
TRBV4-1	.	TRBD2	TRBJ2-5	CASSGRRGEQYF	TGCGCCAGCAGCGGGAGACGGGGGGAGCAGTACTTC
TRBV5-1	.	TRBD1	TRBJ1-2	CASSKGGGDGYTF	TGCGCCAGCAGCAAAGGAGGGGGCGATGGCTACACCTTC
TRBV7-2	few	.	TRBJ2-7	CASSLARGDYEQYF	TGTGCCAGCAGCCTCGCTAGGGGAGACTACGAGCAGTACTTC
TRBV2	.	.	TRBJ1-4	CASSRGEANEKLFF	TGTGCCAGCAGTAGGGGTGAGGCTAATGAAAAACTGTTTTTT
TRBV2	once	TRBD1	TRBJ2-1	CASRGDRVFNEQFF	TGTGCCAGCAGAGGGGACAGGGTATTCAATGAGCAGTTCTTC
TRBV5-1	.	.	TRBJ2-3	CASSLDGARPDTQYF	TGCGCCAGCAGCTTGGATGGAGCCCGTCCAGATACGCAGTATTTT